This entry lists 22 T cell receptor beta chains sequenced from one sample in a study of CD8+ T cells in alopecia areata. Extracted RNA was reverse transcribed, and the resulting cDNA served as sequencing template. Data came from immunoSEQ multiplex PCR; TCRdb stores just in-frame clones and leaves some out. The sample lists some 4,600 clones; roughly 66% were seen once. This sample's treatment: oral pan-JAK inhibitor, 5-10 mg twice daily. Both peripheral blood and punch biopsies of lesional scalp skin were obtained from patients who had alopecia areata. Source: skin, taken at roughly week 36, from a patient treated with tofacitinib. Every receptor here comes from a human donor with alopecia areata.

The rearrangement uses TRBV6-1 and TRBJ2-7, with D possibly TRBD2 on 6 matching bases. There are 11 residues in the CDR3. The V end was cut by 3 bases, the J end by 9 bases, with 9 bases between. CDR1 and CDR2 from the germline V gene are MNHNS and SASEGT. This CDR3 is CASSDIGGQYF. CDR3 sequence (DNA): TGTGCCAGCAGTGACATCGGGGGGCAGTACTTC.

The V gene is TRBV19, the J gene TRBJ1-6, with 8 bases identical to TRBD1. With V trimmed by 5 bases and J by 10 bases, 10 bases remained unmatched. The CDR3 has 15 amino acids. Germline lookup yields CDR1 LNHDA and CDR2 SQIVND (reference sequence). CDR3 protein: CASSGTGTGESPLHF. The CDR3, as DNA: TGTGCCAGTAGTGGCACTGGGACAGGAGAATCACCCCTCCACTTT.

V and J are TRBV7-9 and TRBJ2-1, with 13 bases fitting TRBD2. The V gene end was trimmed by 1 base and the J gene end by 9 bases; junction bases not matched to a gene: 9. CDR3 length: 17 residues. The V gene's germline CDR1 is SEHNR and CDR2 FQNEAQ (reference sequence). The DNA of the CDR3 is TGTGCCAGCAGCTTAGGAGGGACTAGCGGGACCCGCGGTGAGCAGTTCTTC. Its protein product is CASSLGGTSGTRGEQFF.

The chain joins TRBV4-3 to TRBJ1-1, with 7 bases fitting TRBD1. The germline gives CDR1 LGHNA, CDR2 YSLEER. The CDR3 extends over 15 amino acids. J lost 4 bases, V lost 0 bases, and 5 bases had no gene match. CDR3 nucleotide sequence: TGCGCCAGCAGCCAAGATAAAGGGGGCTTCACTGAAGCTTTCTTT. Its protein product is CASSQDKGGFTEAFF.

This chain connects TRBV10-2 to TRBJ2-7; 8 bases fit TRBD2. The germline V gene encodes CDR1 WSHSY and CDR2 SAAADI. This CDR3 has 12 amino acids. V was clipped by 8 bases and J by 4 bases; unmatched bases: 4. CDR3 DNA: TGCGCCAGCTACGGGGGGGGGTACGAGCAGTACTTC. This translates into CASYGGGYEQYF.

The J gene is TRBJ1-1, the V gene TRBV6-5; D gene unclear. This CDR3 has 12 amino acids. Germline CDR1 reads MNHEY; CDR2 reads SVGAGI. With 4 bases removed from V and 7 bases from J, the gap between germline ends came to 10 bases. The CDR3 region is CASSSQLGEAFF. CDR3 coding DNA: TGTGCCAGCAGTTCCCAGCTTGGTGAAGCTTTCTTT.

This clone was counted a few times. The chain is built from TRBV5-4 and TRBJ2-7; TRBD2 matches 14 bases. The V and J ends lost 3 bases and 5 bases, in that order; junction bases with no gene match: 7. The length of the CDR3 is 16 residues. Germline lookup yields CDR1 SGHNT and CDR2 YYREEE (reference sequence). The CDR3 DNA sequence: TGTGCCAGCAGCTCCCGACTAGCGGGAGGGACCCACGAGCAGTACTTC. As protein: CASSSRLAGGTHEQYF.

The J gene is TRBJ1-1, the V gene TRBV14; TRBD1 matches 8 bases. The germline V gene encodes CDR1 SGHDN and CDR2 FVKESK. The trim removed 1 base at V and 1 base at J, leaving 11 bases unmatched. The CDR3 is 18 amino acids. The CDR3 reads CASSQGWGTGLSNTEAFF. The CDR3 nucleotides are TGTGCCAGCAGCCAAGGATGGGGGACAGGACTCTCGAACACTGAAGCTTTCTTT.

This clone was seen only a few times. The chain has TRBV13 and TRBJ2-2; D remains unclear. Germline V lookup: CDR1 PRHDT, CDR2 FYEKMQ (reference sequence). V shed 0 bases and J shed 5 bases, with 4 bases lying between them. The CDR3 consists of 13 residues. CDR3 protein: CASSLGDTGELFF. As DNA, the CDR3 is TGTGCCAGCAGCTTAGGGGATACCGGGGAGCTGTTTTTT.

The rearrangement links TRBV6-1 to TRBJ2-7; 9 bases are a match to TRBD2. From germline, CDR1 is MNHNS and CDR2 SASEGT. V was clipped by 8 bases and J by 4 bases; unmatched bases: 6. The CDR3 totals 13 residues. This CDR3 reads CASGVAGVYEQYF. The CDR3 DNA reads TGTGCCAGCGGGGTAGCGGGAGTATACGAGCAGTACTTC.

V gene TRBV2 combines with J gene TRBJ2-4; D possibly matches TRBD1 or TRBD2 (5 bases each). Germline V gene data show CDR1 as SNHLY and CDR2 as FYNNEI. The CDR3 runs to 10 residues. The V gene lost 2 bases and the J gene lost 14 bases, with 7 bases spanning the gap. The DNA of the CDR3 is TGTGCCAGCAGTGAATGGGGGAAGTACTTC. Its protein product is CASSEWGKYF.

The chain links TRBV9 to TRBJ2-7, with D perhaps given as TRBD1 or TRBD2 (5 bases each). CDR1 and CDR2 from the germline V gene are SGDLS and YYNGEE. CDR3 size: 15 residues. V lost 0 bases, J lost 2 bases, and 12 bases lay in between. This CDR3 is CASSVGLGETYEQYF. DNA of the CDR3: TGTGCCAGCAGCGTAGGTCTAGGGGAGACCTACGAGCAGTACTTC.

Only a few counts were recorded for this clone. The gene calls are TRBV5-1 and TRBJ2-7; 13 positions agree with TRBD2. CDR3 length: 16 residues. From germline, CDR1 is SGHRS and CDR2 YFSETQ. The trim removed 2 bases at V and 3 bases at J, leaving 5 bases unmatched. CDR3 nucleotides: TGCGCCAGCAGCTTCACCGGGACTAGCGGGATCTACGAGCAGTACTTC. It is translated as CASSFTGTSGIYEQYF.

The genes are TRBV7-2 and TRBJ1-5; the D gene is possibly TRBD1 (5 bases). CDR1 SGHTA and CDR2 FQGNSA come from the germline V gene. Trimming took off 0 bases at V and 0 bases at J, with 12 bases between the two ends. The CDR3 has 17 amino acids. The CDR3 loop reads CASSLALTGGSNQPQHF. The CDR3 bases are TGTGCCAGCAGCTTAGCGCTAACAGGAGGTAGCAATCAGCCCCAGCATTTT.

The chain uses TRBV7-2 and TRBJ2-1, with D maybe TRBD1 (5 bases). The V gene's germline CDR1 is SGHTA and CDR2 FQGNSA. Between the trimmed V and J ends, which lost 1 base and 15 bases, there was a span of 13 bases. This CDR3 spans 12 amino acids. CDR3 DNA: TGTGCCAGCAGCTTAGTGGCAGGGCCGGGGTTCTTC. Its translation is CASSLVAGPGFF.

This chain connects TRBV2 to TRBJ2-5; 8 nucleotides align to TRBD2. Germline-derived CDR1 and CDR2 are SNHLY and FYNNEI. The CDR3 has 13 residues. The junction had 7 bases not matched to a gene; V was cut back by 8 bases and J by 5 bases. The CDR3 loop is CASLERERETQYF. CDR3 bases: TGTGCCAGCCTAGAGCGGGAGAGGGAGACCCAGTACTTC.

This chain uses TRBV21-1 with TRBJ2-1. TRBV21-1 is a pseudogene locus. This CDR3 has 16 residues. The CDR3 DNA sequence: TGTGCCAGCAGCAAAGTTGTGGACCGCTCCTACAATGAGCAGTTCTTC. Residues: CASSKVVDRSYNEQFF.

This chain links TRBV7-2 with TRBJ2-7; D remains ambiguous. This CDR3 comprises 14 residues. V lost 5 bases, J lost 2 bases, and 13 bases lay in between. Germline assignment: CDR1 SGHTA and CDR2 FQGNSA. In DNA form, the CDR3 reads TGTGCCAGCAGCCCCTCCCACGGCCCCTACGAGCAGTACTTC. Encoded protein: CASSPSHGPYEQYF.

The CDR3 loop reads CASRVGNQPQHF. Written as DNA, the CDR3 is TGTGCCAGCAGGGTTGGCAATCAGCCCCAGCATTTT. The genes are TRBV7-8 and TRBJ1-5; D remains ambiguous. The germline V gene has CDR1 SGHVS and CDR2 FQNEAQ. The CDR3 runs to 12 residues. Trimming removed 6 bases at V and 2 bases at J, with 5 bases between.

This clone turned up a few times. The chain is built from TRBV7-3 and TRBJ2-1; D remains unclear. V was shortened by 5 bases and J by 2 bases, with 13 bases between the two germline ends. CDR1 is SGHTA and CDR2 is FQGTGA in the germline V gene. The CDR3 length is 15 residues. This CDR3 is CASSPGLQAYNEQFF. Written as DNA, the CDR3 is TGTGCCAGCAGCCCTGGGCTTCAGGCCTACAATGAGCAGTTCTTC.

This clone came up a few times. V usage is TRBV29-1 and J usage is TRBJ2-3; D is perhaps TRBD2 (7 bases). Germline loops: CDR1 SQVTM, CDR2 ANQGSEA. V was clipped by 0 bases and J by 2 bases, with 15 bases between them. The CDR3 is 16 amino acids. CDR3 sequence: CSVEDLGGRITDTQYF. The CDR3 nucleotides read TGCAGCGTTGAAGATCTGGGGGGGCGCATCACAGATACGCAGTATTTT.

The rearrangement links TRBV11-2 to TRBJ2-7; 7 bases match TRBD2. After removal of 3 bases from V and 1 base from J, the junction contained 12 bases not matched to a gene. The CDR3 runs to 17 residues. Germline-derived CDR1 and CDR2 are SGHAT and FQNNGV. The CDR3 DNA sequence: TGTGCCAGCAGCTTCCATCTCTGGGCGGGAGAATCCTACGAGCAGTACTTC. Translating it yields CASSFHLWAGESYEQYF.